The 9 T cell receptor beta chains below were found in one sample sequenced in a study of T cell clonality in common variable immunodeficiency (dated by TCRdb to the mid-2010s). Receptor libraries were prepared by the immunoSEQ multiplex PCR assay. Sourced from immuneACCESS, this table was stored by TCRdb with only in-frame sequences that have V and J called. A share of the clones is absent; for the studies checked, an unresolved V gene accounts for under half, and the remainder has no known explanation. Across this sample, roughly 34,000 clones were tabulated and none appeared just once. Over 0.95% of the sample goes to the ten largest clones. Sequenced input: peripheral blood mononuclear cells. These receptor sequences come from a person between 18 and 69 years old in good health.

This clone was seen ten or more times. The read stops 3 residues short of the end of the CDR3; the missing end is completed from the germline J gene. The chain recombines TRBV2 with TRBJ2-2; no definite D call. Trimming stripped 7 bases from V and 2 bases from J, with 14 bases between. CDR1 and CDR2 (germline): SNHLY, FYNNEI. CDR3 length equals 15 residues. The CDR3: CASIVGQFNTGELFF. The CDR3 DNA, read in part, is TGTGCCAGCATTGTAGGGCAGTTTAACACCGGGGAG.

This clone was picked up many times. The CDR3 region is CSAGPAGWDYGYTF. The CDR3 bases that were read are TGCAGCGCGGGCCCGGCAGGGTGGGACTATGGC. This chain connects TRBV29-1 to TRBJ1-2; D might be TRBD1 (5 bases). The CDR3 end lies 3 residues beyond the end of the read and is filled in from the germline J gene. The CDR3 length is 14 residues. V lost 7 bases, J lost 3 bases, and 18 bases lay in between. Germline V gives CDR1 SQVTM, CDR2 ANQGSEA.

This clone has ten or more counts. The read halts 3 residues ahead of the CDR3 end, with the missing end drawn from the germline J gene. This rearrangement joins TRBV30 to TRBJ1-1; 7 bases line up with TRBD1. The J segment lost 6 bases and the V segment lost 4 bases, leaving 5 bases of the junction unmatched. The CDR3 sequence is 12 residues long. CDR1 is GTSNPN and CDR2 is SVGIG in the germline V gene (reference sequence). The sequenced CDR3 bases are TGTGCCTGGAATCAGGGGACAGCTGAA. This encodes CAWNQGTAE. The whole CDR3 sequence is CAWNQGTAEAFF.

At least ten counts were recorded for this clone. With the read ending 3 residues before the CDR3 end, the germline J gene is used to fill in that end. V and J are TRBV7-3 and TRBJ2-1; 7 bases match TRBD2. Unmatched junction bases numbered 3, after V lost 0 bases and J lost 4 bases. This CDR3 spans 15 amino acids. Germline CDR1 is SGHTA and CDR2 is FQGTGA. CDR3 region: CASSLTSSGYNEQFF. The sequenced part of the CDR3 DNA is TGTGCCAGCAGCTTAACGTCTAGCGGTTACAATGAG.

The sequenced part of the CDR3 DNA is TGCAGTGCTAGGGGGCCCGGGCTGAGCAATCAGCCC. This encodes CSARGPGLSNQP. The full CDR3 reads CSARGPGLSNQPQHF. The chain has TRBV20-1 and TRBJ1-5; D possibly corresponds to TRBD1 (5 bases). Coverage ceases 3 residues before the CDR3 finishes, and the germline J gene fills in the end. Between the trimmed V and J ends, which lost 3 bases and 1 base, there was a span of 13 bases. The length of the CDR3 is 15 residues. Germline V lookup: CDR1 DFQATT, CDR2 SNEGSKA (reference sequence).

This clone was recorded at least ten times. One end of the junction fails to match germline, which may point to a read error. The CDR3 end falls 3 residues outside the read, so it is completed with the germline J gene. The chain employs TRBV4-2 and TRBJ2-2, with TRBD2 matching 8 bases. This CDR3 has 16 amino acids. In germline, CDR1 is LGHNA, CDR2 YNFKEQ. CDR3 DNA (partial): TGCGCCAGCAGCCAAGTAAAGCGGGGGTCAACGGGGGAG. Translating it yields CASSQVKRGSTGE. The entire CDR3 sequence reads CASSQVKRGSTGELFF.

This clone was found many times. The sequenced fragment ends 3 residues before the CDR3 boundary, so the rest is inferred from the germline J gene. The chain carries TRBV20-1 and TRBJ1-5; the match to TRBD1 covers 7 bases. This CDR3 contains 13 residues. Trimming at V came to 8 bases and at J to 7 bases, leaving 11 bases not matched to a gene. Per the germline V gene, CDR1 is DFQATT and CDR2 is SNEGSKA (reference sequence). The sequenced part of the CDR3 DNA is TGCAGTACCAAAGGGGGCGCGGGACAGCCC. Translating it yields CSTKGGAGQP. From start to end, the CDR3 is CSTKGGAGQPQHF.

This clone was picked up many times. The read ends 3 residues shy of where the CDR3 ends; the end is completed using the germline J gene. The genes are TRBV29-1 and TRBJ2-7; 7 bases map to TRBD1. The junction had 12 bases not matched to a gene; V was cut back by 7 bases and J by 3 bases. The germline V gene has CDR1 SQVTM and CDR2 ANQGSEA. The CDR3 totals 14 residues. The CDR3 loop reads CSARPGQGDYEQYF. CDR3 bases read: TGCAGCGCACGCCCGGGGCAGGGGGACTACGAG.

This clone has a count of ten or more. The CDR3 extends 3 residues past the end of the read, so its final part is completed from the germline J gene. The chain uses TRBV4-2 and TRBJ2-1; no reliable D call. This CDR3 has 17 residues. CDR1 is LGHNA and CDR2 is YNFKEQ in the germline V gene. The V gene lost 1 base and the J gene lost 3 bases, with 16 bases spanning the gap. The CDR3 reads CASSQVLLGVNYNEQFF. The sequenced part of the CDR3 DNA is TGTGCCAGCAGCCAAGTCCTTCTGGGCGTAAACTACAATGAG.